This T cell receptor beta chain is from a study of shared clonotypes between healthy human individuals. The assay was immunoSEQ multiplex PCR, and TCRdb's table has in-frame clones only and misses some. The repertoire holds some 2,100,000 clones, with roughly 91% as singletons. Trimming cost V 2 bases and J 5 bases; bases outside gene matches: 5. Germline V gene data show CDR1 as MNHEY and CDR2 as SMNVEV (reference sequence). This CDR3 has 14 residues. It was CD45RO-negative cells, positively selected for CCR7, that made up naive CD8 cells, with terminally differentiated effector memory CD45RA+ cells excluded.

This chain joins TRBV27 and TRBJ2-7; the match to TRBD2 covers 8 bases. The clonotype comes from a man aged 18 to 29 in good health. Some clones in this sample may be carry-over from other donors' samples. Sequencing used naive CD8+ T cells from PBMCs. CDR3 in DNA: TGTGCCAGCAGTTTAAAGACTAGCGTCGACGAGCAGTACTTC. It codes for CASSLKTSVDEQYF.